Following are 24 T cell receptor beta chains from one sample sequenced in a study of T cell responses to AZD1222 COVID-19 vaccine. Using immunoSEQ multiplex PCR, the repertoire was profiled, and TCRdb retains in-frame clones only, with some absent. The sample has about 170,000 clones, more than 80% seen once. Sequencing used peripheral blood, obtained on day 0 of AZD1222 vaccination. The receptor source for this set is an adult in good health.

The chain carries TRBV6-2 or TRBV6-3 and TRBJ2-7, with D perhaps matching TRBD1 (5 bases). V lost 7 bases to trimming and J lost 1 base, with 17 bases between them. There are 15 residues in the CDR3. Germline V lookup: CDR1 MNHEY, CDR2 SVGEGT. CDR3 sequence (DNA): TGTGCCAGCATCCCCCGAGACAGTGTTTCCTACGAGCAGTACTTC. This encodes CASIPRDSVSYEQYF.

The rearrangement uses TRBV3-1 (or the pseudogene TRBV3-2) and TRBJ2-3; TRBD2 matches 7 bases. Trimming took 0 bases from V and 2 from J; bases not matched to a gene: 8. Germline lookup yields CDR1 LGHDT and CDR2 YNNKEL (reference sequence). The CDR3 is 17 amino acids. The CDR3 nucleotides read TGTGCCAGCAGCCAAGATCGGCTAGCGGATAACACAGATACGCAGTATTTT. It specifies CASSQDRLADNTDTQYF.

The J gene is TRBJ1-3, the V gene TRBV3-1 (or the pseudogene TRBV3-2), with a tentative D call TRBD1 (6 bases). V gave up 2 bases and J gave up 4 bases, with 12 bases separating them. The CDR3 totals 15 residues. Germline V gene lookup returns CDR1 LGHDT and CDR2 YNNKEL (reference sequence). CDR3 bases: TGTGCCAGCAGCCAACCAGGGGTAGGCGGAAACACCATATATTTT. Protein: CASSQPGVGGNTIYF.

V and J are TRBV19 and TRBJ1-1; 9 bases agree with TRBD1. Trimming cost V 3 bases and J 4 bases; bases outside gene matches: 9. The CDR3 extends over 16 amino acids. Per germline, CDR1 LNHDA and CDR2 SQIVND (reference sequence). The CDR3 protein is CASSIGTGTGSTEAFF. The CDR3 coding sequence is TGTGCCAGTAGTATCGGGACAGGGACTGGTAGCACTGAAGCTTTCTTT.

The chain couples TRBV5-1 to TRBJ1-2; TRBD1 is a possible D gene (5 bases). V was clipped by 4 bases and J by 5 bases, with 18 bases between them. There are 15 residues in the CDR3. Per germline, CDR1 SGHRS and CDR2 YFSETQ. CDR3 loop: CASSPDSYRGYGYTF. CDR3 DNA sequence: TGCGCCAGCAGCCCCGACTCCTACCGGGGGTATGGCTACACCTTC.

The chain employs TRBV27 and TRBJ1-1; D remains unclear. The germline V gene has CDR1 MNHEY and CDR2 SMNVEV (reference sequence). V was clipped by 3 bases and J by 6 bases, with 11 bases between them. CDR3 length: 13 residues. The CDR3 region is CASSFRGGPEAFF. The DNA for the CDR3 is TGTGCCAGCAGTTTCAGAGGTGGCCCTGAAGCTTTCTTT.

V is TRBV2 and J is TRBJ1-2; TRBD1 matches 7 bases. V dropped 3 bases and J dropped 6; count of bases not matched to a gene: 4. CDR1 SNHLY and CDR2 FYNNEI come from the germline V gene. The CDR3 has 13 residues. CDR3 DNA: TGTGCCAGCAGTGATAACAGGGGCCATGGCTACACCTTC. It yields the protein CASSDNRGHGYTF. The full variable domain, rest sourced from reference TRBV2 and TRBJ1-2, is EPEVTQTPSHQVTQMGQEVILRCVPISNHLYFYWYRQILGQKVEFLVSFYNNEISEKSEIFDDQFSVERPDGSNFTLKIRSTKLEDSAMYFCASSDNRGHGYTFGSGTRLTVV.

The chain uses TRBV3-1 (or the pseudogene TRBV3-2) and TRBJ1-2, with 7 bases fitting TRBD1. Trimming cost V 4 bases and J 8 bases; bases outside gene matches: 13. This CDR3 has 15 amino acids. Germline V gives CDR1 LGHDT, CDR2 YNNKEL (reference sequence). The CDR3 nucleotides are TGTGCCAGCAGCCTAGGGACAGCCTCTTTGGGGGGCTACACCTTC. This encodes CASSLGTASLGGYTF.

The chain has TRBV11-2 and TRBJ2-3; TRBD2 matches 7 bases. The germline CDR1 and CDR2 sequences are SGHAT and FQNNGV. Losses at the gene ends were 6 bases for V and 2 bases for J; bases not matched to a gene: 8. The CDR3 has 15 residues. The CDR3 DNA sequence: TGTGCCAGCAGGGACTGGGGGGGACTCACAGATACGCAGTATTTT. Its protein product is CASRDWGGLTDTQYF.

The CDR3 region has the DNA TGTGCCAGCAGCCAAATAGGGACAGGGGAGGCCGCTTTCTTT. Its translation is CASSQIGTGEAAFF. The J gene is TRBJ1-1, the V gene TRBV5-4; 10 positions agree with TRBD1. Per the germline V gene, CDR1 is SGHNT and CDR2 is YYREEE (reference sequence). Trimming removed 4 bases from V and 11 bases from J; junction bases left unmatched: 11. This CDR3 region has 14 residues.

This chain uses TRBV2 with TRBJ2-7, with TRBD1 identical over 10 bases. The germline gives CDR1 SNHLY, CDR2 FYNNEI. V shed 6 bases, J shed 1 base, and the junction held 9 bases outside the gene matches. This CDR3 comprises 16 residues. CDR3 nucleotide sequence: TGTGCCAGCAGGCGACCTCCGGGACAGGGGTCCTACGAGCAGTACTTC. Amino acid sequence: CASRRPPGQGSYEQYF.

V and J are TRBV5-6 and TRBJ1-6, with no clear D. Germline assignment: CDR1 SGHDT and CDR2 YYEEEE. The CDR3 runs to 14 residues. Trimming stripped 0 bases from V and 10 bases from J, with 11 bases between. The CDR3 sequence: CASSLGWTGSPLHF. DNA of the CDR3: TGTGCCAGCAGCTTGGGTTGGACCGGCTCACCCCTCCACTTT.

The gene calls are TRBV11-3 and TRBJ2-1, with TRBD2 identical over 12 bases. The V gene end was trimmed by 5 bases and the J gene end by 9 bases; junction bases not matched to a gene: 8. This CDR3 is 15 amino acids long. Germline CDR1 reads SGHNT; CDR2 reads YENEEA. This chain's CDR3 is CASSRTTSGSSEQFF. In DNA, the CDR3 is TGTGCCAGCAGCCGAACGACTAGCGGGAGTAGTGAGCAGTTCTTC.

The chain uses TRBV18 and TRBJ1-2, with no clear D. The CDR3 length is 13 residues. The V gene lost 6 bases and the J gene lost 8 bases, with 16 bases spanning the gap. The V gene's germline CDR1 is KGHSH and CDR2 LQKENI. CDR3 sequence reads: CASSPQVEGGYTF. The CDR3 DNA reads TGTGCCAGCTCGCCCCAGGTCGAGGGCGGCTACACCTTC.

V gene TRBV6-5 combines with J gene TRBJ1-1; D is possibly TRBD1 (6 bases). Trimming stripped 5 bases from V and 11 bases from J, with 24 bases between. The germline V gene has CDR1 MNHEY and CDR2 SVGAGI. CDR3 length: 15 amino acids. The DNA of the CDR3 is TGTGCCAGCAGTCCCCTAGGACAGCCCAAGTTCGATGCTTTCTTT. Translation: CASSPLGQPKFDAFF.

The chain joins TRBV27 to TRBJ1-3, with D perhaps matching TRBD1 (5 bases). V was cut by 2 bases and J by 3 bases, with 11 bases left in between. The length of the CDR3 is 15 residues. The V gene's germline CDR1 is MNHEY and CDR2 SMNVEV (reference sequence). CDR3 coding DNA: TGTGCCAGCAGTTTAGGCAGGGAAGTTGGAAACACCATATATTTT. It specifies CASSLGREVGNTIYF.

The chain employs TRBV11-2 and TRBJ2-2; D possibly corresponds to TRBD1 (6 bases). The CDR3 is 16 residues long. The V gene lost 5 bases and the J gene lost 2 bases, with 15 bases spanning the gap. CDR1 SGHAT and CDR2 FQNNGV come from the germline V gene. The CDR3 DNA sequence: TGTGCCAGCAGCACGGACAGCACAGTTAACACCGGGGAGCTGTTTTTT. Translation gives CASSTDSTVNTGELFF.

The chain combines TRBV19 with TRBJ2-2; D uncertain. The CDR3 loop spans 14 amino acids. Germline V lookup: CDR1 LNHDA, CDR2 SQIVND (reference sequence). V was clipped by 3 bases and J by 5 bases, with 10 bases between them. CDR3 region: CASSIGFGTGELFF. The CDR3 DNA reads TGTGCCAGTAGTATCGGCTTTGGGACCGGGGAGCTGTTTTTT.

The chain carries TRBV30 and TRBJ1-3; D is ambiguous. The CDR3 extends over 11 amino acids. Deletions cut 4 bases from V and 2 bases from J, with 3 bases between. Germline CDR1 GTSNPN, CDR2 SVGIG (reference sequence). The CDR3 here is CAWNAGNTIYF. The CDR3 DNA is TGTGCCTGGAACGCTGGAAACACCATATATTTT.

This chain uses TRBV5-4 with TRBJ1-2; no reliable D call. Per the germline V gene, CDR1 is SGHNT and CDR2 is YYREEE (reference sequence). The V end lost 1 base, the J end lost 4 bases, and 5 bases lay between the germline ends. The length of the CDR3 is 12 residues. The chain's CDR3 is CASSLPTYGYTF. The CDR3 nucleotides read TGTGCCAGCAGCTTGCCAACCTATGGCTACACCTTC. The whole variable domain, filled in from reference TRBV5-4 and TRBJ1-2, reads ETGVTQSPTHLIKTRGQQVTLRCSSQSGHNTVSWYQQALGQGPQFIFQYYREEENGRGNFPPRFSGLQFPNYSSELNVNALELDDSALYLCASSLPTYGYTFGSGTRLTVV.

The chain has TRBV11-2 and TRBJ1-1; unclear D gene. Trimming left V 3 bases short and J 8 bases short, with 7 bases between. CDR3 length: 11 amino acids. Per the germline V gene, CDR1 is SGHAT and CDR2 is FQNNGV. The CDR3 sequence is CASSLSGEAFF. DNA for the CDR3: TGTGCCAGCAGCTTGAGCGGAGAAGCTTTCTTT.

This clone appeared a single time. In DNA, the CDR3 is TGTGCCAGCAGCCAGGGCCATGGGGTGGATGAAGCTTTCTTT. Translation gives CASSQGHGVDEAFF. The rearrangement joins TRBV7-9 to TRBJ1-1; a possible D gene is TRBD1 (5 bases). This CDR3 spans 14 amino acids. V lost 5 bases to trimming and J lost 7 bases, with 17 bases between them. From germline, CDR1 is SEHNR and CDR2 FQNEAQ (reference sequence).

This rearrangement joins TRBV27 to TRBJ1-2; a weak D match, TRBD1 (5 bases). The germline V gene has CDR1 MNHEY and CDR2 SMNVEV (reference sequence). V lost 6 bases to trimming and J lost 7 bases, with 18 bases between them. CDR3 length: 14 amino acids. The CDR3 coding sequence is TGTGCCAGCAGCCCCTTTGGGGGTCTAACTGGCTACACCTTC. Translation gives CASSPFGGLTGYTF.

This clone was seen a single time. The chain is built from TRBV5-1 and TRBJ2-7; 11 bases are shared with TRBD2. V trimming: 6 bases; J trimming: 3 bases; junction bases outside the gene matches: 8. CDR1 and CDR2 from the germline V gene are SGHRS and YFSETQ. This CDR3 spans 15 amino acids. The CDR3 region is CASTPTSGVNYEQYF. For the CDR3, the DNA is TGCGCCAGCACCCCGACTAGCGGGGTGAACTACGAGCAGTACTTC.